A selection of T cell receptor beta chains follows, all from one sample in a study of T cell responses to AZD1222 COVID-19 vaccine. Measured with immunoSEQ multiplex PCR; TCRdb has only the in-frame clones, and not every one. The table lists fewer than 120,000 clones, 81% of them singletons. Sample: peripheral blood, taken on day 0 of AZD1222 vaccination. Receptor source: an adult in good health. The CDR3 runs from the conserved cysteine through the conserved F or W. The D gene is left open where the match is weak. Not every row has a clone size; where given, it reads once, few, many or a size class.

D gene,CDR3 length,V gene,J gene,clone size,CDR3 protein,CDR3 DNA
.,13,TRBV7-2,TRBJ1-1,.,CASSGWTHTEAFF,TGTGCCAGCAGCGGGTGGACACACACTGAAGCTTTCTTT
TRBD1,14,TRBV5-1,TRBJ1-2,.,CASSWTGADYGYTF,TGCGCCAGCAGCTGGACAGGGGCGGACTATGGCTACACCTTC
TRBD1,15,TRBV9,TRBJ1-1,.,CASSLRTGGNTEAFF,TGTGCCAGCAGCCTGAGGACAGGGGGCAACACTGAAGCTTTCTTT
TRBD1,14,TRBV30,TRBJ1-5,.,CASDNGQDYQPQHF,TGTGCCTCGGATAACGGACAGGATTATCAGCCCCAGCATTTT
TRBD1,15,TRBV27,TRBJ1-2,.,CASSLTPTGGGGYTF,TGTGCCAGCAGTTTAACCCCTACAGGGGGCGGGGGCTACACCTTC
.,12,TRBV28,TRBJ1-1,.,CASSLPGRVAFF,TGTGCCAGCAGTCTCCCTGGGAGGGTGGCTTTCTTT
TRBD2,16,TRBV5-5,TRBJ2-5,.,CASSFNPGGYQETQYF,TGTGCCAGCAGCTTCAATCCCGGGGGGTACCAAGAGACCCAGTACTTC
TRBD2,17,TRBV6-7,TRBJ2-7,.,CASSYRTGLAALYEQYF,TGTGCCAGCAGTTACCGCACAGGACTAGCGGCTCTCTACGAGCAGTACTTC
.,13,TRBV15,TRBJ1-1,.,CATSPGGYTEAFF,TGTGCCACCAGCCCGGGGGGATACACTGAAGCTTTCTTT
TRBD1,15,TRBV28,TRBJ1-2,.,CASSPFPLTGDGYTF,TGTGCCAGCAGTCCGTTTCCCTTGACAGGGGATGGCTACACCTTC
.,15,TRBV4-3,TRBJ1-2,.,CASSQERGAHYGYTF,TGCGCCAGCAGCCAAGAAAGAGGGGCCCACTATGGCTACACCTTC
.,14,TRBV9,TRBJ1-1,.,CASSVTTSNTEAFF,TGTGCCAGCAGCGTTACTACTTCGAACACTGAAGCTTTCTTT
TRBD1,17,TRBV9,TRBJ1-3,.,CASSVGTGGNSGNTIYF,TGTGCCAGCAGCGTCGGGACAGGGGGAAACTCTGGAAACACCATATATTTT
.,13,TRBV10-3,TRBJ1-2,.,CAISFQGRDGYTF,TGTGCCATCAGTTTCCAGGGGCGCGATGGCTACACCTTC
.,15,TRBV2,TRBJ1-4,few,CASSEQQVTNEKLFF,TGTGCCAGCAGTGAACAACAGGTGACTAATGAAAAACTGTTTTTT
.,15,TRBV3-1/TRBV3-2,TRBJ2-7,.,CASSSQAGGPYEQYF,TGTGCCAGCAGCTCTCAAGCCGGCGGCCCCTACGAGCAGTACTTC
TRBD1,15,TRBV5-4,TRBJ1-6,.,CASSLWDRPNSPLHF,TGTGCCAGCAGCTTGTGGGACAGGCCTAATTCACCCCTCCACTTT
.,15,TRBV28,TRBJ1-4,.,CASSLRAPRGEKLFF,TGTGCCAGCAGTTTAAGGGCGCCCAGGGGTGAAAAACTGTTTTTT